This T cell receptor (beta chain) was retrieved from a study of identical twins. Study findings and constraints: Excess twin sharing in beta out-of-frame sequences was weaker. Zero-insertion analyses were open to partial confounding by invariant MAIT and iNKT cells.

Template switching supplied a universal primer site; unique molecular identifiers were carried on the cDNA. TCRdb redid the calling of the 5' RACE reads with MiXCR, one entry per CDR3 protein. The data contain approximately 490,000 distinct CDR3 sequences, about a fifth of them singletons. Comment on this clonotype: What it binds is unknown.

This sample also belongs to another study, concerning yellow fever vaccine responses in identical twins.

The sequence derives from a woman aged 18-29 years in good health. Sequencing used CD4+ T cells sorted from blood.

The CDR3 region is CASSGAGANEKLFF. CDR3 nucleotides: TGTGCCAGCAGTGGGGCCGGGGCTAATGAAAAACTGTTTTTT. V is TRBV2 and J is TRBJ1-4; the D is unclear. Deletions cut 4 bases from V and 3 bases from J, with 9 bases between. CDR3 length: 14 amino acids. Germline V lookup: CDR1 SNHLY, CDR2 FYNNEI.